This entry features one T cell receptor (beta chain) sequence. Its antigen is not known. Method: immunoSEQ multiplex PCR; TCRdb's copy keeps in-frame clones and lacks some. Seen here are approximately 2.5 million clones, 93% observed once, and the top ten hold approximately 0.35%. This specimen belongs to a study of shared clonotypes between healthy human individuals. General study findings and limits: A generally larger estimated richness was seen in naive subsets than in memory subsets. In having few donors, the study represented limited genetic and exposure-history diversity.

V dropped 0 bases and J dropped 3 bases, with 11 bases sitting between them. Germline loops: CDR1 MGHRA, CDR2 YSYEKL. This CDR3 region has 16 residues. The chain recombines TRBV4-1 with TRBJ2-2; D may be TRBD1 (7 bases). Sequencing was performed on naive CD4+ T cells from PBMCs. Stated subset: CD45RA+ positively selected. This receptor was identified in a man between 18 and 35 years old in good health. Some clones in this sample may be carry-over from other donors' samples. CDR3 protein: CASSQDSRGDTGELFF. CDR3 in DNA: TGCGCCAGCAGCCAAGATAGCAGGGGGGACACCGGGGAGCTGTTTTTT.